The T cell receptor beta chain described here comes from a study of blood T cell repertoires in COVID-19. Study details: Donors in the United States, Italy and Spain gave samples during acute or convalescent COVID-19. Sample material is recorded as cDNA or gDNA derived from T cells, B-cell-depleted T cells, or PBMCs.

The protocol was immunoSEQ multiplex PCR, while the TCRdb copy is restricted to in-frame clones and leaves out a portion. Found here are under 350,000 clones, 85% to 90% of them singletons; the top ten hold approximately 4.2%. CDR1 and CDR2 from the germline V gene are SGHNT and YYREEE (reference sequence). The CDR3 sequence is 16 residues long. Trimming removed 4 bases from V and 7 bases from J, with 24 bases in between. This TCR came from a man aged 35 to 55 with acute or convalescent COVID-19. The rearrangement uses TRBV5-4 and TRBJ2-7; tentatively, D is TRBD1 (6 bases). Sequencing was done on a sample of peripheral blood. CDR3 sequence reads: CASSLTPRDTAEEQYF. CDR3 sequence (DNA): TGTGCCAGCAGCCTCACACCCCGGGACACGGCAGAGGAGCAGTACTTC.